This entry features one T cell receptor (beta chain) sequence. The data belong to a study of blood T cell repertoires in COVID-19. Deletions cut 2 bases from V and 1 base from J, with 6 bases between. CDR1 SGHRS and CDR2 YFSETQ come from the germline V gene. The CDR3 runs 14 residues. The data were produced by immunoSEQ multiplex PCR, yet TCRdb's version contains in-frame clones alone and is incomplete. The sample has some 260,000 clones, roughly 82% seen once. The sequencing sample was made of peripheral blood. The TCR was taken from a woman of 80 years or more with active or convalescent COVID-19. The chain recombines TRBV5-1 with TRBJ2-2, with a weak D call TRBD1 (5 bases). CDR3 residues: CASSLQVNTGELFF. Written as DNA, the CDR3 is TGCGCCAGCAGCTTACAGGTGAACACCGGGGAGCTGTTTTTT.